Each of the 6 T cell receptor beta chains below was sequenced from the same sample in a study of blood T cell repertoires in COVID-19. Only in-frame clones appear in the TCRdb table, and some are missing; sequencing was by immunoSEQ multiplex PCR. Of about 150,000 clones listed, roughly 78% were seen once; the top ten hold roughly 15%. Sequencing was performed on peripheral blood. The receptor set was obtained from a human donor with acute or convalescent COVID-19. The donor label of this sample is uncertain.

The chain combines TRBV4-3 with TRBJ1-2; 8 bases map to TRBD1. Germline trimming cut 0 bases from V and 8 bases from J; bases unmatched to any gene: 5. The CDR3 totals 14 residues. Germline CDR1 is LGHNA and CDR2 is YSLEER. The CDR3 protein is CASSQEQGGRGYTF. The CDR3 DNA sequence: TGCGCCAGCAGCCAAGAACAGGGGGGTCGCGGCTACACCTTC.

The CDR3 coding sequence is TGTGCCAGCAGCCAAGACACCGGGAACTCACCCCTCCACTTT. Encoded protein: CASSQDTGNSPLHF. The genes are TRBV3-1 (or the pseudogene TRBV3-2) and TRBJ1-6, with unresolved D. Germline values: CDR1 LGHDT, CDR2 YNNKEL (reference sequence). V was cut by 0 bases and J by 10 bases, with 10 bases left in between. The CDR3 covers 14 residues.

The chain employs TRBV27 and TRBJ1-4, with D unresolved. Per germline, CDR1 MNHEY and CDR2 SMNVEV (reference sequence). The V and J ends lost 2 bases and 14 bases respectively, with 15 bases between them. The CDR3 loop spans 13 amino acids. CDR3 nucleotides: TGTGCCAGCAGTTTAATTGGCAGCTGGAGGCTGTTTTTT. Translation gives CASSLIGSWRLFF.

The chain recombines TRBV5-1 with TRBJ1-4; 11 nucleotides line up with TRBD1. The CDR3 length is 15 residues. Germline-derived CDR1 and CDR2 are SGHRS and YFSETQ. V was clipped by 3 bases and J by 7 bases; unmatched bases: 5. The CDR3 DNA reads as TGCGCCAGCAGCTCCGCCGGGACAGGGGGTGAAAAACTGTTTTTT. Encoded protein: CASSSAGTGGEKLFF. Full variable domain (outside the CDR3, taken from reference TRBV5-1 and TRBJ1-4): KAGVTQTPRYLIKTRGQQVTLSCSPISGHRSVSWYQQTPGQGLQFLFEYFSETQRNKGNFPGRFSGRQFSNSRSEMNVSTLELGDSALYLCASSSAGTGGEKLFFGSGTQLSVL.

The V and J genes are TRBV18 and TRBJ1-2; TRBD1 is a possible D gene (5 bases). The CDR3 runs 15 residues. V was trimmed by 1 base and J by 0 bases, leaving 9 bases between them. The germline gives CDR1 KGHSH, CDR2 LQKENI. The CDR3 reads CASSPRQLPNYGYTF. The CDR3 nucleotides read TGTGCCAGCTCACCACGACAGCTTCCTAACTATGGCTACACCTTC. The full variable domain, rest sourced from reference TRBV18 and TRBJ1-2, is NAGVMQNPRHLVRRRGQEARLRCSPMKGHSHVYWYRQLPEEGLKFMVYLQKENIIDESGMPKERFSAEFPKEGPSILRIQQVVRGDSAAYFCASSPRQLPNYGYTFGSGTRLTVV.

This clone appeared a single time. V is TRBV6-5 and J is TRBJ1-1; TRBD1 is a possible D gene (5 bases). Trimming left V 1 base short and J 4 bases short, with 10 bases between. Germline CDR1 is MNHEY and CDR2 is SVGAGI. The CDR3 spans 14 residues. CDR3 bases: TGTGCCAGCAGTTACTGGGGGGAGGGCACTGAAGCTTTCTTT. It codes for CASSYWGEGTEAFF.